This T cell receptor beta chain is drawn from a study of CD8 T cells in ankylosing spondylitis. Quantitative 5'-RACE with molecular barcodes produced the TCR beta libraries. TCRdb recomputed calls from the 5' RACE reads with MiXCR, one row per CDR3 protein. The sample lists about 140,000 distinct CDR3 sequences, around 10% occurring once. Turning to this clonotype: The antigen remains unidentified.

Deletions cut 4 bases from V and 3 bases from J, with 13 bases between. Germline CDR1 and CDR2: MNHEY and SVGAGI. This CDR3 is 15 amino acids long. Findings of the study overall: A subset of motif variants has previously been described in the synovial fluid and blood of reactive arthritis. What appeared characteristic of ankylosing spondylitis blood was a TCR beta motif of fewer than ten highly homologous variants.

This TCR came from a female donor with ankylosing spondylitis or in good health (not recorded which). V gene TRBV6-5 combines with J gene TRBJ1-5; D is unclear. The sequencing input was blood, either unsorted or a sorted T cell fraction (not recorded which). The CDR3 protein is CASSWAGPTNQPQHF. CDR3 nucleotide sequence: TGTGCCAGCAGTTGGGCAGGACCAACCAATCAGCCCCAGCATTTT.